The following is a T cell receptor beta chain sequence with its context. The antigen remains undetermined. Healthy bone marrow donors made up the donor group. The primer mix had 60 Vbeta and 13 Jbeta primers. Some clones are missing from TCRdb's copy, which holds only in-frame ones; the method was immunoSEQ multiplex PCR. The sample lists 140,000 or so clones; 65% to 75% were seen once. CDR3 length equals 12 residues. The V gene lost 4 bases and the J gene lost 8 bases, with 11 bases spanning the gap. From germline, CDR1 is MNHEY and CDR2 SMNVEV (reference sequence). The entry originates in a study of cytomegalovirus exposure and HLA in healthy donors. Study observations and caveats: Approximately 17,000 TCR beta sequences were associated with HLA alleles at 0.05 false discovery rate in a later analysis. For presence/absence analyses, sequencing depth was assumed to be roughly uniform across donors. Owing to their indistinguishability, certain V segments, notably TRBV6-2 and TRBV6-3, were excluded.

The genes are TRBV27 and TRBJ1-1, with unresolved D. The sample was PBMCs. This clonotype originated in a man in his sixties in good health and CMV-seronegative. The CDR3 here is CASSSYPGEAFF. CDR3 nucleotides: TGTGCCAGCAGTTCCTACCCAGGAGAAGCTTTCTTT.